These 22 T cell receptor beta chains came from one sample sequenced in a study of T cells in Graves' hyperthyroidism and ophthalmopathy (dated by TCRdb to the late 2010s). Libraries were made using multiplex PCR. This sample was sequenced with an Illumina HiSeq 2000. Amplification of TCR beta CDR3 regions was carried out from RNA transcripts. A first-round RT-PCR of the TCR CDR3 used the HTBI primer set with the Qiagen OneStep RT-PCR kit. The raw public reads went through TCRdb reprocessing: fastp at Q25, MiXCR clone calling, in-frame beta chains kept. Entries are consolidated by CDR3 protein sequence, retaining the most common genes and DNA. A total of fewer than 650,000 distinct CDR3 sequences appear in this sample, 40% to 55% of them only once. Clones ranked in the top ten supply around 47% of the sample. Sequenced material: peripheral blood or thyroid tissue (not recorded which). All receptors derive from an adult woman with Graves' disease, either hyperthyroidism or ophthalmopathy (not recorded which).

This clonotype was picked up a small number of times. The V call is TRBV28, the J call TRBJ1-3; D may be TRBD1 (5 bases). CDR3 length: 17 residues. The V and J ends lost 5 bases and 0 bases respectively, with 17 bases between them. Germline V lookup: CDR1 MDHEN, CDR2 SYDVKM. CDR3 residues: CASSPSGRLLSGNTIYF. CDR3 bases: TGTGCCAGCAGTCCCTCGGGACGGCTCCTCTCTGGAAACACCATATATTTT.

This chain uses TRBV15 with TRBJ2-6, with TRBD1 as a possible D gene (6 bases). V was trimmed by 5 bases and J by 2 bases, leaving 10 bases between them. The CDR3 spans 15 residues. Germline V gene lookup returns CDR1 LNHNV and CDR2 YYDKDF (reference sequence). CDR3 amino acids: CATSGGQTGANVLTF. CDR3 bases: TGTGCCACCAGCGGTGGACAGACTGGGGCCAACGTCCTGACTTTC.

The table lists this clonotype with a few counts. A much more abundant neighbour one base away suggests this may be a read error. The final CDR3 position lacks the conserved phenylalanine or tryptophan, pointing to a likely read error. This chain links TRBV6-5 with TRBJ1-4; a possible D gene is TRBD1 (5 bases). The CDR3 has 14 amino acids. V was pared by 4 bases and J by 4 bases, with 10 bases between. In germline, CDR1 is MNHEY, CDR2 SVGAGI. CDR3 region: CASSLGRINEKLFL. The DNA of the CDR3 is TGTGCCAGCAGTTTGGGACGGATTAATGAAAAACTGTTTCTT.

This clonotype occurred a few times. The V gene is TRBV28, the J gene TRBJ1-1; 8 bases fit TRBD1. The CDR3 loop spans 13 amino acids. V dropped 4 bases and J dropped 10; count of bases not matched to a gene: 8. The germline V gene has CDR1 MDHEN and CDR2 SYDVKM. In DNA, the CDR3 is TGTGCCAGCAGTTCGTGGCAGGGGGCAAGAGCTTTCTTT. Its protein product is CASSSWQGARAFF.

This clonotype has a handful of counts. One junction end does not reproduce the germline sequence, and a read error may be involved. The chain employs TRBV6-1 and TRBJ2-7; D is ambiguous. The length of the CDR3 is 13 residues. CDR1 is MNHNS, CDR2 SASEGT, per germline. DNA of the CDR3: TGTGCCAGCAGTGAAGCGGTGGCGAACGAGCAGTGCTTC. It yields the protein CASSEAVANEQCF.

Regarding this clonotype: This CDR3 is missing its conserved last phenylalanine or tryptophan, likely due to a read error. Because the CDR3's place on the DNA is in doubt, the DNA is left out and the CDR3 is given as listed by TCRdb. The chain joins TRBV10-3 to TRBJ2-7; the table's D call, TRBD2, has no DNA check behind it. The germline gives CDR1 ENHRY, CDR2 SYGVKD. Inclusive of both ends, the CDR3 amounts to 19 amino acids. CDR3 in amino acids: CAISGGLAVHASRGYEQYL.

This clonotype was seen a few times. The rearrangement links TRBV2 to TRBJ1-5; D not certain. With 4 bases removed from V and 4 bases from J, the gap between germline ends came to 11 bases. This CDR3 contains 14 residues. Germline V gives CDR1 SNHLY, CDR2 FYNNEI. The CDR3 reads CASSGVEGNQPQHF. DNA for the CDR3: TGTGCCAGCAGTGGGGTGGAAGGAAATCAGCCCCAGCATTTT.

This clonotype has at least ten counts. This chain connects TRBV5-1 to TRBJ2-6, with D possibly being TRBD1 or TRBD2 (5 bases each). Germline loops: CDR1 SGHRS, CDR2 YFSETQ. The CDR3 is made up of 15 amino acids. Trimming left V 3 bases short and J 4 bases short, with 11 bases between. The DNA for the CDR3 is TGCGCCAGCAGCTCTCCGGGACCCGGGGCCAACGTCCTGACTTTC. Its translation: CASSSPGPGANVLTF.

The chain recombines TRBV7-2 with TRBJ2-7; D is undetermined. Germline CDR1 SGHTA, CDR2 FQGNSA. The V end was cut by 8 bases, the J end by 5 bases, with 13 bases between. The CDR3 is 12 residues long. The DNA for the CDR3 is TGTGCCAGCCAACGGTCGGGTGACGAGCAGTACTTC. This encodes CASQRSGDEQYF.

The genes are TRBV7-9 and TRBJ2-7, with 9 bases aligning to TRBD2. The junction had 9 bases not matched to a gene; V was cut back by 2 bases and J by 7 bases. This CDR3 region has 15 residues. Per germline, CDR1 SEHNR and CDR2 FQNEAQ (reference sequence). The CDR3 sequence is CASSLWREGTGEQYF. DNA of the CDR3: TGTGCCAGCAGCTTATGGCGGGAGGGGACCGGGGAGCAGTACTTC.

This sequence joins TRBV15 and TRBJ2-5; D is perhaps TRBD1 (6 bases). The V end was cut by 4 bases, the J end by 2 bases, with 11 bases between. In germline, CDR1 is LNHNV, CDR2 YYDKDF (reference sequence). The CDR3 is 14 residues long. Here the CDR3 reads CATSTPRGQETQYF. Here the CDR3 DNA reads TGTGCCACCAGCACTCCTAGGGGGCAAGAGACCCAGTACTTC.

This chain links TRBV20-1 with TRBJ1-1; the D gene is possibly TRBD1 (5 bases). The germline V and J ends were trimmed by 6 bases and 5 bases, with 10 bases remaining between them. There are 11 residues in the CDR3. Per the germline V gene, CDR1 is DFQATT and CDR2 is SNEGSKA (reference sequence). CDR3 in DNA: TGCAGTGCCCATGGGGGAACTGAAGCTTTCTTT. Protein sequence: CSAHGGTEAFF.

This clonotype was seen repeatedly, ten times or more. This sequence joins TRBV2 and TRBJ1-4; D is ambiguous. The CDR3 totals 16 residues. V was pared by 7 bases and J by 8 bases, with 23 bases between. Germline V lookup: CDR1 SNHLY, CDR2 FYNNEI. The CDR3 sequence: CASTTPPGEIGEKLFF. The CDR3 DNA sequence: TGTGCCAGCACTACGCCCCCCGGGGAGATCGGCGAAAAACTGTTTTTT.

There are many counts of this clonotype. The chain carries TRBV6-5 and TRBJ1-1; D gene ambiguous. This CDR3 spans 15 amino acids. CDR1 is MNHEY and CDR2 is SVGAGI in the germline V gene. Between the trimmed V and J ends, which lost 2 bases and 0 bases, there was a span of 10 bases. CDR3 sequence reads: CASSYQAALNTEAFF. The CDR3 bases are TGTGCCAGCAGTTACCAGGCAGCCCTGAACACTGAAGCTTTCTTT.

The chain uses TRBV6-1 and TRBJ2-6; D is possibly TRBD1 or TRBD2 (5 bases each). V was cut by 2 bases and J by 2 bases, with 16 bases left in between. The CDR3 totals 18 residues. CDR1 is MNHNS, CDR2 SASEGT, per germline. CDR3 amino acids: CASSELVPGGPGANVLTF. The DNA for the CDR3 is TGTGCCAGCAGTGAACTGGTGCCTGGGGGACCTGGGGCCAACGTCCTGACTTTC.

The gene calls are TRBV6-1 and TRBJ1-1; TRBD1 matches 9 bases. The CDR3 consists of 15 residues. CDR1 and CDR2 (germline): MNHNS, SASEGT. Trimming removed 6 bases from V and 4 bases from J; junction bases left unmatched: 9. The CDR3 protein is CASRDKQGAGTEAFF. As DNA, the CDR3 is TGTGCCAGCAGAGACAAACAGGGGGCGGGCACTGAAGCTTTCTTT.

The chain is built from TRBV29-1 and TRBJ1-1; a weak D match, TRBD1 (6 bases). Trimming pared 6 bases from V and 1 base from J, leaving 15 bases between. The CDR3 is made up of 14 amino acids. The V gene's germline CDR1 is SQVTM and CDR2 ANQGSEA. CDR3 sequence: CSVGGQFSNTEAFF. The CDR3 DNA reads as TGCAGCGTCGGGGGACAATTCTCGAACACTGAAGCTTTCTTT.

There are many counts of this clonotype. J is TRBJ1-2 and V is TRBV5-1; TRBD1 is a possible D gene (6 bases). Germline values: CDR1 SGHRS, CDR2 YFSETQ. Trimming removed 4 bases from V and 4 bases from J, with 17 bases in between. The length of the CDR3 is 15 residues. CDR3 residues: CASSPLEGGFYGYTF. CDR3 nucleotides: TGCGCCAGCAGCCCTCTGGAGGGGGGATTCTATGGCTACACCTTC.

This clonotype was recorded a few times. The rearrangement links TRBV30 to TRBJ2-7; perhaps TRBD1 as D (6 bases). This CDR3 has 13 residues. V lost 7 bases and J lost 0, with 13 bases in between. Germline V lookup: CDR1 GTSNPN, CDR2 SVGIG (reference sequence). The DNA of the CDR3 is TGTGCCTACACAGGGCCCAACTCCTACGAGCAGTACTTC. Translation gives CAYTGPNSYEQYF.

The sample holds many counts of this clonotype. The rearrangement links TRBV5-1 to TRBJ1-2; D is possibly TRBD1 (5 bases). Trimming pared 0 bases from V and 3 bases from J, leaving 9 bases between. This CDR3 contains 14 residues. Germline assignment: CDR1 SGHRS and CDR2 YFSETQ. The CDR3 is CASSLVGADYGYTF. The CDR3 coding sequence is TGCGCCAGCAGCTTGGTAGGGGCCGACTATGGCTACACCTTC.

The chain combines TRBV29-1 with TRBJ2-7, with 10 bases fitting TRBD1. V dropped 6 bases and J dropped 10; count of bases not matched to a gene: 15. Germline V gene lookup returns CDR1 SQVTM and CDR2 ANQGSEA. The CDR3 length is 14 residues. The CDR3 loop is CSVSSGTGAVGQYF. The CDR3 DNA sequence: TGCAGCGTCAGTTCCGGGACAGGGGCGGTGGGACAGTACTTC.

This clonotype showed up many times. The chain has TRBV20-1 and TRBJ2-5; no clear D gene. The CDR3 covers 12 residues. Trimming removed 6 bases at V and 2 bases at J, with 10 bases between. Germline values: CDR1 DFQATT, CDR2 SNEGSKA (reference sequence). CDR3 in amino acids: CSAWGMQETQYF. DNA for the CDR3: TGCAGTGCGTGGGGAATGCAAGAGACCCAGTACTTC.